This T cell receptor beta chain comes out of a study of CD8+CD57+ T cells in acquired aplastic anemia. Study summary: Sorted CD4+ and CD8+ cells yielded 3 to 3.5 ug of DNA on average.

The V and J ends lost 5 bases and 4 bases respectively, with 13 bases between them. This CDR3 comprises 14 residues. Germline-derived CDR1 and CDR2 are SGHTS and YDEGEE. This clonotype was seen repeatedly, ten times or more. Sequencing was done on patients that had shown CD8+CD57+ cell expansion by flow cytometry. Genomic DNA was employed as the template in profiling TCR beta VDJ and CDR3. TCRdb redid the calling of the reads with MiXCR, one entry per CDR3 protein. The data hold 150,000 or so distinct CDR3 sequences, with less than 60% observed a single time. The material sequenced was sorted CD4+, CD8+, or CD8+CD57+ T cells (not recorded which) from PBMCs. The genes are TRBV5-8 and TRBJ1-5; D remains ambiguous. The source is a human donor with aplastic anemia. The CDR3 is CASSMRTGNQPQHF. The CDR3 DNA is TGTGCCAGCAGTATGAGGACGGGAAATCAGCCCCAGCATTTT.